Each of the 10 T cell receptor beta chains below was sequenced from the same sample in a study of OX40 agonist ivuxolimab in advanced cancers. Method: immunoSEQ multiplex PCR; TCRdb's copy keeps in-frame clones and lacks some. Of some 45,000 clones listed, 89% were seen once; the top ten hold about 16%. The sequencing used CD4+ or CD8+ T cells sorted from blood, collected in a trial of the OX40 agonist ivuxolimab. Receptor source: an adult with an advanced solid tumor such as melanoma, head and neck, liver or kidney cancer.

The V gene is TRBV6-6, the J gene TRBJ2-5, with a weak D call TRBD2 (6 bases). The V end was cut by 6 bases, the J end by 3 bases, with 17 bases between. CDR1 and CDR2 from the germline V gene are MNHNY and SVGAGI (reference sequence). This CDR3 contains 15 residues. The CDR3: CASRPGLLHKETQYF. DNA for the CDR3: TGTGCCAGCAGACCGGGACTGCTGCACAAAGAGACCCAGTACTTC.

V usage is TRBV7-9 and J usage is TRBJ2-7, with a tentative D call TRBD2 (5 bases). The V and J ends lost 5 bases and 1 base respectively, with 12 bases between them. Germline assignment: CDR1 SEHNR and CDR2 FQNEAQ (reference sequence). The CDR3 spans 14 residues. The CDR3 nucleotides read TGTGCCAGCAGCCCGGAGGCCATGTCCTACGAGCAGTACTTC. This codes for CASSPEAMSYEQYF. The variable domain in full, with the rest retrieved from reference TRBV7-9 and TRBJ2-7, is DTGVSQNPRHKITKRGQNVTFRCDPISEHNRLYWYRQTLGQGPEFLTYFQNEAQLEKSRLLSDRFSAERPKGSFSTLEIQRTEQGDSAMYLCASSPEAMSYEQYFGPGTRLTVT.

The J gene is TRBJ2-2, the V gene TRBV4-1; D not resolved. The V end was cut by 1 base, the J end by 12 bases, with 21 bases between. Per germline, CDR1 MGHRA and CDR2 YSYEKL. The CDR3 is made up of 16 amino acids. The CDR3 nucleotides are TGCGCCAGCAGCCAAGTAGGTGGTCCGACCGGTCGTCAGCTGTTTTTT. This sequence encodes CASSQVGGPTGRQLFF.

This clone occurred once. V and J are TRBV4-2 and TRBJ2-7; D call uncertain. Deletions cut 0 bases from V and 3 bases from J, with 9 bases between. CDR1 is LGHNA and CDR2 is YNFKEQ in the germline V gene. CDR3 length: 14 residues. For the CDR3, the DNA is TGTGCCAGCAGCCAAGACGGCTATGACTACGAGCAGTACTTC. It yields the protein CASSQDGYDYEQYF.

Only a few counts were recorded for this clone. V is TRBV6-4 and J is TRBJ2-1; 13 positions agree with TRBD2. CDR3 length equals 15 residues. The germline V gene encodes CDR1 MRHNA and CDR2 SNTAGT. Trimming took 6 bases from V and 7 from J; bases not matched to a gene: 6. CDR3 DNA: TGTGCCAGCAGCGCCGGGACTAGCGGGGTTAATGAGCAGTTCTTC. Amino acid sequence: CASSAGTSGVNEQFF.

This chain joins TRBV5-4 and TRBJ2-7; 9 bases fit TRBD2. The V segment lost 0 bases and the J segment 3 bases; nucleotides outside the gene matches: 4. The length of the CDR3 is 15 residues. Germline lookup yields CDR1 SGHNT and CDR2 YYREEE (reference sequence). CDR3 in amino acids: CASSLGRGGLYEQYF. The CDR3 bases are TGTGCCAGCAGCTTGGGGCGGGGGGGACTCTACGAGCAGTACTTC.

The V call is TRBV7-8, the J call TRBJ1-2, with 12 bases aligning to TRBD1. CDR1 SGHVS and CDR2 FQNEAQ come from the germline V gene. This CDR3 is built from 15 residues. The V gene end was trimmed by 5 bases and the J gene end by 4 bases; junction bases not matched to a gene: 5. The CDR3 is CASSGTGGDLYGYTF. CDR3 in DNA: TGTGCCAGCAGCGGGACAGGGGGCGACCTCTATGGCTACACCTTC. The whole variable domain, remainder taken from reference TRBV7-8 and TRBJ1-2, is GAGVSQSPRYKVAKRGQDVALRCDPISGHVSLFWYQQALGQGPEFLTYFQNEAQLDKSGLPSDRFFAERPEGSVSTLKIQRTQQEDSAVYLCASSGTGGDLYGYTFGSGTRLTVV.

The CDR3 protein is CASSGGQSNSPLHF. The CDR3 DNA is TGTGCCAGCAGCGGGGGACAGTCCAATTCACCCCTCCACTTT. The genes are TRBV9 and TRBJ1-6, with TRBD1 matching 7 bases. The CDR3 has 14 amino acids. Germline V gives CDR1 SGDLS, CDR2 YYNGEE. V shed 3 bases, J shed 7 bases, and the junction held 4 bases outside the gene matches.

This sequence joins TRBV2 and TRBJ2-7; D uncertain. Looked up from germline, CDR1 is SNHLY and CDR2 is FYNNEI. Deletions cut 3 bases from V and 10 bases from J, with 19 bases between. The CDR3 sequence is 14 residues long. CDR3 sequence reads: CASSDRQLLGEQYF. In nucleotides, the CDR3 is TGTGCCAGCAGTGATAGGCAATTGTTAGGAGAACAGTACTTC.

V usage is TRBV6-1 and J usage is TRBJ2-3; TRBD1 might be the D (5 bases). The germline V gene encodes CDR1 MNHNS and CDR2 SASEGT. The CDR3 runs 16 residues. V lost 1 base and J lost 0, with 11 bases in between. The CDR3 protein is CASSEGQHTSTDTQYF. As DNA, the CDR3 is TGTGCCAGCAGTGAAGGACAGCATACTAGCACAGATACGCAGTATTTT.